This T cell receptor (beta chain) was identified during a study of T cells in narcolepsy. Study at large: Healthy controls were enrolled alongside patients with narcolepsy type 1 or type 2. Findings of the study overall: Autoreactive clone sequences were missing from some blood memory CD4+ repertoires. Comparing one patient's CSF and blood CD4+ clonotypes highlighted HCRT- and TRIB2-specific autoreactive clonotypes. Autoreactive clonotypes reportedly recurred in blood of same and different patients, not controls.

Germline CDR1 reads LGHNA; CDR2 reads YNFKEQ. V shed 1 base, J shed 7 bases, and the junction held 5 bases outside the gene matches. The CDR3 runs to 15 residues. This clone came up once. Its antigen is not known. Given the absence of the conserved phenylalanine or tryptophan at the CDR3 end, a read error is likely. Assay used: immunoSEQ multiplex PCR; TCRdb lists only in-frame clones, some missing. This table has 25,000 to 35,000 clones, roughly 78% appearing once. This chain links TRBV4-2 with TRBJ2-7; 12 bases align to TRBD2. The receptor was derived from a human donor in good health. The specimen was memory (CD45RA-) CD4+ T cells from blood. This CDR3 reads CASSQGELAGGEQYL. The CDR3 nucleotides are TGTGCCAGCAGCCAAGGAGAACTAGCGGGGGGAGAGCAGTACCTC.